Each of the 19 T cell receptor beta chains below was sequenced from the same sample in a study of control samples from healthy donors and cancer patients. TCRdb's table, derived via immunoSEQ multiplex PCR, lists solely in-frame clones and lacks some. Of about 140,000 clones listed, around 90% are singletons. The sample consisted of blood. The receptors originated from a man under 40 in good health.

The chain combines TRBV9 with TRBJ2-2; 8 bases are shared with TRBD2. The CDR3 contains 16 residues. V shed 0 bases, J shed 7 bases, and the junction held 8 bases outside the gene matches. The V gene's germline CDR1 is SGDLS and CDR2 YYNGEE. The CDR3, as DNA: TGTGCCAGCAGCGTAGGGACAGCGGGAGTCAGCGGGGAGCTGTTTTTT. Its protein is CASSVGTAGVSGELFF.

The genes are TRBV23-1 and TRBJ1-5, with TRBD1 as a possible D gene (6 bases). TRBV23-1 is sorted into the ORF group, with uncertain function. Trimming cost V 2 bases and J 1 base, with 15 bases left between them. This CDR3 spans 17 amino acids. In nucleotides, the CDR3 is TGCGCCAGCAGTCAACCAGGGGTCATTAGGAGCAATCAGCCCCAGCATTTT. Amino acids: CASSQPGVIRSNQPQHF.

This clone was observed a few times. J is TRBJ1-5 and V is TRBV28; tentative D call: TRBD1 (6 bases). The V gene lost 1 base and the J gene lost 3 bases, with 16 bases spanning the gap. CDR3 length: 17 amino acids. CDR1 is MDHEN, CDR2 SYDVKM, per germline. The CDR3 sequence: CASSLSGVREYNQPQHF. CDR3 sequence (DNA): TGTGCCAGCAGTTTATCAGGGGTTAGGGAATACAATCAGCCCCAGCATTTT.

The rearrangement uses TRBV10-3 and TRBJ2-1, with D perhaps being TRBD1 or TRBD2 (5 bases each). V shed 1 base and J shed 4 bases, with 11 bases lying between them. The CDR3 loop spans 15 amino acids. The germline gives CDR1 ENHRY, CDR2 SYGVKD. The chain's CDR3 is CAISELGTRYNEQFF. CDR3 sequence (DNA): TGTGCCATCAGTGAGTTGGGGACCCGATACAATGAGCAGTTCTTC.

The chain employs TRBV28 and TRBJ1-2; 8 bases fit TRBD1. Germline lookup yields CDR1 MDHEN and CDR2 SYDVKM. V lost 6 bases, J lost 6 bases, and 12 bases stayed unmatched. The CDR3 consists of 15 residues. The chain's CDR3 is CASRRIAGGANGYTF. The CDR3 DNA sequence: TGTGCCAGCAGACGGATTGCAGGGGGCGCGAATGGCTACACCTTC.

CDR3 DNA sequence: TGTGCCAGCAGACTTATAGCGGGGCCCCGCACAGATACGCAGTATTTT. It yields the protein CASRLIAGPRTDTQYF. The J gene is TRBJ2-3, the V gene TRBV28; 8 nucleotides line up with TRBD2. The germline V gene encodes CDR1 MDHEN and CDR2 SYDVKM. The CDR3 consists of 16 residues. The ends lost 6 bases at V and 1 base at J; junction bases unmatched: 9. The full variable domain, with the rest looked up from reference TRBV28 and TRBJ2-3, is DVKVTQSSRYLVKRTGEKVFLECVQDMDHENMFWYRQDPGLGLRLIYFSYDVKMKEKGDIPEGYSVSREKKERFSLILESASTNQTSMYLCASRLIAGPRTDTQYFGPGTRLTVL.

The CDR3 protein is CASSLTTKDAEAFF. The CDR3 nucleotides are TGTGCCAGCAGCCTCACTACGAAAGACGCTGAAGCTTTCTTT. The chain is built from TRBV7-9 and TRBJ1-1; D is uncertain. V lost 5 bases and J 6 bases, leaving 16 bases between the germline ends. Germline V gives CDR1 SEHNR, CDR2 FQNEAQ (reference sequence). The CDR3 is made up of 14 amino acids.

Written as DNA, the CDR3 is TGCGCCAGCAGCCAAGGGGGCCTGCTGAATCAGCCCCAGCATTTT. This translates into CASSQGGLLNQPQHF. The rearrangement links TRBV4-1 to TRBJ1-5; a possible D gene is TRBD1 (5 bases). Trimming pared 1 base from V and 4 bases from J, leaving 11 bases between. The CDR3 contains 15 residues. The germline CDR1 and CDR2 sequences are MGHRA and YSYEKL.

This clone appeared once. The rearrangement joins TRBV2 to TRBJ1-6; no clear D. The CDR3 is made up of 15 amino acids. CDR1 is SNHLY and CDR2 is FYNNEI in the germline V gene. Trimming stripped 7 bases from V and 7 bases from J, with 17 bases between. In DNA, the CDR3 is TGTGCCAGCATCTTTGCCACCACAAGGAATTCACCCCTCCACTTT. Protein product: CASIFATTRNSPLHF.

The V and J genes are TRBV7-2 and TRBJ2-1; D is unclear. V was cut by 1 base and J by 8 bases, with 3 bases left in between. Germline V gene lookup returns CDR1 SGHTA and CDR2 FQGNSA. The CDR3 has 11 residues. CDR3 region: CASSLGHEQFF. CDR3 in DNA: TGTGCCAGCAGCTTAGGACATGAGCAGTTCTTC.

V is TRBV2 and J is TRBJ1-2, with 7 positions matching TRBD1. The CDR3 has 15 amino acids. V shed 6 bases and J 3 bases; nucleotides not matched to a gene: 10. The V gene's germline CDR1 is SNHLY and CDR2 FYNNEI. CDR3 in amino acids: CASSTRGGGDYGYTF. Here the CDR3 DNA reads TGTGCCAGCAGCACCAGAGGGGGCGGTGACTATGGCTACACCTTC.

This sequence joins TRBV28 and TRBJ1-2; D ambiguous. Trimming shortened V by 3 bases and J by 5 bases, and 10 bases separated the two germline ends. CDR1 MDHEN and CDR2 SYDVKM come from the germline V gene. CDR3 length: 13 amino acids. The CDR3 spells CASSFGLNYGYTF. CDR3 nucleotides: TGTGCCAGCAGTTTCGGGCTGAATTATGGCTACACCTTC.

The chain joins TRBV5-8 to TRBJ2-3, with TRBD2 identical over 8 bases. V dropped 2 bases and J dropped 3; count of bases not matched to a gene: 11. The CDR3 totals 17 residues. Germline CDR1 and CDR2: SGHTS and YDEGEE. This CDR3 reads CASSLSSTGLGTDTQYF. CDR3 DNA sequence: TGTGCCAGCAGCTTATCCAGCACGGGACTAGGGACAGATACGCAGTATTTT.

The V gene is TRBV27, the J gene TRBJ2-1; 7 nucleotides line up with TRBD2. This CDR3 region has 16 residues. With V trimmed by 4 bases and J by 0 bases, 6 bases remained unmatched. Germline lookup yields CDR1 MNHEY and CDR2 SMNVEV (reference sequence). CDR3 in DNA: TGTGCCAGCAGTTCTCGAGGGGACTACTCCTACAATGAGCAGTTCTTC. Translated, it gives CASSSRGDYSYNEQFF.

The CDR3 bases are TGTGCCACCAGCAGAGGAGGGACAGGTCGATCACCCCTCCACTTT. Protein product: CATSRGGTGRSPLHF. This chain uses TRBV15 with TRBJ1-6; 8 bases match TRBD1. Germline CDR1 LNHNV, CDR2 YYDKDF (reference sequence). The junction had 6 bases not matched to a gene; V was cut back by 1 base and J by 10 bases. The CDR3 is made up of 15 amino acids.

The chain combines TRBV9 with TRBJ1-2, with a weak D call TRBD1 (6 bases). The germline CDR1 and CDR2 sequences are SGDLS and YYNGEE. Deletions cut 0 bases from V and 2 bases from J, with 11 bases between. The CDR3 totals 15 residues. The CDR3 is CASSVETGGNYGYTF. As DNA, the CDR3 is TGTGCCAGCAGCGTAGAGACAGGCGGGAACTATGGCTACACCTTC. Supplemented by reference TRBV9 and TRBJ1-2, the full variable domain reads DSGVTQTPKHLITATGQRVTLRCSPRSGDLSVYWYQQSLDQGLQFLIQYYNGEERAKGNILERFSAQQFPDLHSELNLSSLELGDSALYFCASSVETGGNYGYTFGSGTRLTVV.

The rearrangement uses TRBV19 and TRBJ1-1, with D possibly being TRBD1 (6 bases). Between the trimmed V and J ends, which lost 2 bases and 4 bases, there was a span of 11 bases. The CDR3 extends over 14 amino acids. CDR1 and CDR2 from the germline V gene are LNHDA and SQIVND (reference sequence). In DNA form, the CDR3 reads TGTGCCAGTAGTATAATGGGGGCGAGCACTGAAGCTTTCTTT. This translates into CASSIMGASTEAFF.

The chain carries TRBV13 and TRBJ2-2; D is unclear. CDR1 is PRHDT, CDR2 FYEKMQ, per germline (reference sequence). This CDR3 spans 12 amino acids. The V end lost 1 base, the J end lost 8 bases, and 5 bases lay between the germline ends. CDR3 sequence (DNA): TGTGCCAGCAGCTTAGTCGGGGGGGAGCTGTTTTTT. Protein product: CASSLVGGELFF.

This chain uses TRBV4-2 with TRBJ2-5, with a tentative D call TRBD1 (6 bases). V lost 0 bases and J lost 4, with 9 bases in between. This CDR3 region has 14 residues. From germline, CDR1 is LGHNA and CDR2 YNFKEQ. Here the CDR3 reads CASSQDGRGETQYF. CDR3 nucleotides: TGTGCCAGCAGCCAAGATGGCAGGGGAGAGACCCAGTACTTC.